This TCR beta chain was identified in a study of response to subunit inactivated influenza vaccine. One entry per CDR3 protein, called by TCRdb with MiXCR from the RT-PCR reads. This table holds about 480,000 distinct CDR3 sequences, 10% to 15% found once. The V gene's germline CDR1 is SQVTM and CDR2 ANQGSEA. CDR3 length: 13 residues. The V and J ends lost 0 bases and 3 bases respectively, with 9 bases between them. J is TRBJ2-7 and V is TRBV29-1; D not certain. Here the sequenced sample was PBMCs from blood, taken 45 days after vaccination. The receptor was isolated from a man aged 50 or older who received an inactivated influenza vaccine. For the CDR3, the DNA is TGCAGCGTTGAAGATCCCATGAGCTACGAGCAGTACTTC. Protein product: CSVEDPMSYEQYF.